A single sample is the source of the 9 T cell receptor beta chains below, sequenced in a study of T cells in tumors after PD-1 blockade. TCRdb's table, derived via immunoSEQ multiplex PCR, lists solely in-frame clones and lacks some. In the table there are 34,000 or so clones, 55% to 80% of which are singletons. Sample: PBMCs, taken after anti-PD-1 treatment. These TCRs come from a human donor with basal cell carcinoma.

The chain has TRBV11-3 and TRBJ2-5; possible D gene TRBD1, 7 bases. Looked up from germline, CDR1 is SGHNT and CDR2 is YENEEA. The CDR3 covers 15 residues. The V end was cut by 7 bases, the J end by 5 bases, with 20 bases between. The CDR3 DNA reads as TGTGCCAGCACCGGAGGGGGACAGCCCTCGGAGACCCAGTACTTC. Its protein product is CASTGGGQPSETQYF.

DNA of the CDR3: TGTGCCAGCCGGGGCTCCTATGGCTACACCTTC. Protein product: CASRGSYGYTF. This chain joins TRBV6-5 and TRBJ1-2, with D possibly TRBD1 on 5 matching bases. Germline CDR1 MNHEY, CDR2 SVGAGI. The CDR3 is 11 residues long. V lost 8 bases, J lost 4 bases, and 8 bases lay in between.

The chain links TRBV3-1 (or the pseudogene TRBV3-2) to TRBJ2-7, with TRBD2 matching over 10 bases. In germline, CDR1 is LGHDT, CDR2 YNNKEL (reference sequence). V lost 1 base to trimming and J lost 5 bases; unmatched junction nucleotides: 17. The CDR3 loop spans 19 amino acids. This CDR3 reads CASSQVGNGASGRFNEQYF. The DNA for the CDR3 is TGTGCCAGCAGCCAAGTGGGAAATGGGGCTAGCGGGAGATTCAACGAGCAGTACTTC.

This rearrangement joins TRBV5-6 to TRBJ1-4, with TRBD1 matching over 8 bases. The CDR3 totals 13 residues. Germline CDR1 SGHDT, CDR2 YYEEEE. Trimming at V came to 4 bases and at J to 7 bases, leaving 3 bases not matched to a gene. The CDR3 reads CASSQGAIEKLFF. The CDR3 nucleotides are TGTGCCAGCAGCCAGGGGGCAATTGAAAAACTGTTTTTT. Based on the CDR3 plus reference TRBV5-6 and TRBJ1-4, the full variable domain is DAGVTQSPTHLIKTRGQQVTLRCSPKSGHDTVSWYQQALGQGPQFIFQYYEEEERQRGNFPDRFSGHQFPNYSSELNVNALLLGDSALYLCASSQGAIEKLFFGSGTQLSVL.

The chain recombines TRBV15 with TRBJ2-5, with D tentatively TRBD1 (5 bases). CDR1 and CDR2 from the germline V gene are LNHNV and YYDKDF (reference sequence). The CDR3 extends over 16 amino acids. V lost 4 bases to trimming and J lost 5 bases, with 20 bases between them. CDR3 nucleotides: TGTGCCACCAGCAAGGGTAGGGGCCATCGGTGGGAGACCCAGTACTTC. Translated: CATSKGRGHRWETQYF.

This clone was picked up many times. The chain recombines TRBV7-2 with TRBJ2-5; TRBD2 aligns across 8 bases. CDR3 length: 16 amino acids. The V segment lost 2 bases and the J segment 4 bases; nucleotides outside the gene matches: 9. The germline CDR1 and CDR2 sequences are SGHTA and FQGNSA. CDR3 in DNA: TGTGCCAGCAGCTTAATAGTAGCGGGACCACGAGAGACCCAGTACTTC. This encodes CASSLIVAGPRETQYF.

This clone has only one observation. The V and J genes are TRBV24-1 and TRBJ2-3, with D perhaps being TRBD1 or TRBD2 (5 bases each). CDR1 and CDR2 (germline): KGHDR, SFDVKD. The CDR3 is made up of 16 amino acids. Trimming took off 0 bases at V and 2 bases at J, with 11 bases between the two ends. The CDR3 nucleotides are TGTGCCACCAGTGATTTGCAGGGAGCTACCACAGATACGCAGTATTTT. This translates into CATSDLQGATTDTQYF.

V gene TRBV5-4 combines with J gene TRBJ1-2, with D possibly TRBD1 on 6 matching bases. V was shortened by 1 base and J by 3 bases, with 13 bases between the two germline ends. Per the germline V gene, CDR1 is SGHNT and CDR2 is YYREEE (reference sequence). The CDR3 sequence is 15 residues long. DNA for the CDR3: TGTGCCAGCAGCTTGAGTCTGGGGGGCGACTATGGCTACACCTTC. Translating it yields CASSLSLGGDYGYTF.

In nucleotides, the CDR3 is TGTGCCAGCATAGGGGGGGGCAATGAGCAGTTCTTC. Protein: CASIGGGNEQFF. The chain carries TRBV7-9 and TRBJ2-1; tentative D call: TRBD2 (7 bases). The CDR3 has 12 amino acids. The V gene's germline CDR1 is SEHNR and CDR2 FQNEAQ (reference sequence). V was trimmed by 7 bases and J by 6 bases, leaving 10 bases between them.